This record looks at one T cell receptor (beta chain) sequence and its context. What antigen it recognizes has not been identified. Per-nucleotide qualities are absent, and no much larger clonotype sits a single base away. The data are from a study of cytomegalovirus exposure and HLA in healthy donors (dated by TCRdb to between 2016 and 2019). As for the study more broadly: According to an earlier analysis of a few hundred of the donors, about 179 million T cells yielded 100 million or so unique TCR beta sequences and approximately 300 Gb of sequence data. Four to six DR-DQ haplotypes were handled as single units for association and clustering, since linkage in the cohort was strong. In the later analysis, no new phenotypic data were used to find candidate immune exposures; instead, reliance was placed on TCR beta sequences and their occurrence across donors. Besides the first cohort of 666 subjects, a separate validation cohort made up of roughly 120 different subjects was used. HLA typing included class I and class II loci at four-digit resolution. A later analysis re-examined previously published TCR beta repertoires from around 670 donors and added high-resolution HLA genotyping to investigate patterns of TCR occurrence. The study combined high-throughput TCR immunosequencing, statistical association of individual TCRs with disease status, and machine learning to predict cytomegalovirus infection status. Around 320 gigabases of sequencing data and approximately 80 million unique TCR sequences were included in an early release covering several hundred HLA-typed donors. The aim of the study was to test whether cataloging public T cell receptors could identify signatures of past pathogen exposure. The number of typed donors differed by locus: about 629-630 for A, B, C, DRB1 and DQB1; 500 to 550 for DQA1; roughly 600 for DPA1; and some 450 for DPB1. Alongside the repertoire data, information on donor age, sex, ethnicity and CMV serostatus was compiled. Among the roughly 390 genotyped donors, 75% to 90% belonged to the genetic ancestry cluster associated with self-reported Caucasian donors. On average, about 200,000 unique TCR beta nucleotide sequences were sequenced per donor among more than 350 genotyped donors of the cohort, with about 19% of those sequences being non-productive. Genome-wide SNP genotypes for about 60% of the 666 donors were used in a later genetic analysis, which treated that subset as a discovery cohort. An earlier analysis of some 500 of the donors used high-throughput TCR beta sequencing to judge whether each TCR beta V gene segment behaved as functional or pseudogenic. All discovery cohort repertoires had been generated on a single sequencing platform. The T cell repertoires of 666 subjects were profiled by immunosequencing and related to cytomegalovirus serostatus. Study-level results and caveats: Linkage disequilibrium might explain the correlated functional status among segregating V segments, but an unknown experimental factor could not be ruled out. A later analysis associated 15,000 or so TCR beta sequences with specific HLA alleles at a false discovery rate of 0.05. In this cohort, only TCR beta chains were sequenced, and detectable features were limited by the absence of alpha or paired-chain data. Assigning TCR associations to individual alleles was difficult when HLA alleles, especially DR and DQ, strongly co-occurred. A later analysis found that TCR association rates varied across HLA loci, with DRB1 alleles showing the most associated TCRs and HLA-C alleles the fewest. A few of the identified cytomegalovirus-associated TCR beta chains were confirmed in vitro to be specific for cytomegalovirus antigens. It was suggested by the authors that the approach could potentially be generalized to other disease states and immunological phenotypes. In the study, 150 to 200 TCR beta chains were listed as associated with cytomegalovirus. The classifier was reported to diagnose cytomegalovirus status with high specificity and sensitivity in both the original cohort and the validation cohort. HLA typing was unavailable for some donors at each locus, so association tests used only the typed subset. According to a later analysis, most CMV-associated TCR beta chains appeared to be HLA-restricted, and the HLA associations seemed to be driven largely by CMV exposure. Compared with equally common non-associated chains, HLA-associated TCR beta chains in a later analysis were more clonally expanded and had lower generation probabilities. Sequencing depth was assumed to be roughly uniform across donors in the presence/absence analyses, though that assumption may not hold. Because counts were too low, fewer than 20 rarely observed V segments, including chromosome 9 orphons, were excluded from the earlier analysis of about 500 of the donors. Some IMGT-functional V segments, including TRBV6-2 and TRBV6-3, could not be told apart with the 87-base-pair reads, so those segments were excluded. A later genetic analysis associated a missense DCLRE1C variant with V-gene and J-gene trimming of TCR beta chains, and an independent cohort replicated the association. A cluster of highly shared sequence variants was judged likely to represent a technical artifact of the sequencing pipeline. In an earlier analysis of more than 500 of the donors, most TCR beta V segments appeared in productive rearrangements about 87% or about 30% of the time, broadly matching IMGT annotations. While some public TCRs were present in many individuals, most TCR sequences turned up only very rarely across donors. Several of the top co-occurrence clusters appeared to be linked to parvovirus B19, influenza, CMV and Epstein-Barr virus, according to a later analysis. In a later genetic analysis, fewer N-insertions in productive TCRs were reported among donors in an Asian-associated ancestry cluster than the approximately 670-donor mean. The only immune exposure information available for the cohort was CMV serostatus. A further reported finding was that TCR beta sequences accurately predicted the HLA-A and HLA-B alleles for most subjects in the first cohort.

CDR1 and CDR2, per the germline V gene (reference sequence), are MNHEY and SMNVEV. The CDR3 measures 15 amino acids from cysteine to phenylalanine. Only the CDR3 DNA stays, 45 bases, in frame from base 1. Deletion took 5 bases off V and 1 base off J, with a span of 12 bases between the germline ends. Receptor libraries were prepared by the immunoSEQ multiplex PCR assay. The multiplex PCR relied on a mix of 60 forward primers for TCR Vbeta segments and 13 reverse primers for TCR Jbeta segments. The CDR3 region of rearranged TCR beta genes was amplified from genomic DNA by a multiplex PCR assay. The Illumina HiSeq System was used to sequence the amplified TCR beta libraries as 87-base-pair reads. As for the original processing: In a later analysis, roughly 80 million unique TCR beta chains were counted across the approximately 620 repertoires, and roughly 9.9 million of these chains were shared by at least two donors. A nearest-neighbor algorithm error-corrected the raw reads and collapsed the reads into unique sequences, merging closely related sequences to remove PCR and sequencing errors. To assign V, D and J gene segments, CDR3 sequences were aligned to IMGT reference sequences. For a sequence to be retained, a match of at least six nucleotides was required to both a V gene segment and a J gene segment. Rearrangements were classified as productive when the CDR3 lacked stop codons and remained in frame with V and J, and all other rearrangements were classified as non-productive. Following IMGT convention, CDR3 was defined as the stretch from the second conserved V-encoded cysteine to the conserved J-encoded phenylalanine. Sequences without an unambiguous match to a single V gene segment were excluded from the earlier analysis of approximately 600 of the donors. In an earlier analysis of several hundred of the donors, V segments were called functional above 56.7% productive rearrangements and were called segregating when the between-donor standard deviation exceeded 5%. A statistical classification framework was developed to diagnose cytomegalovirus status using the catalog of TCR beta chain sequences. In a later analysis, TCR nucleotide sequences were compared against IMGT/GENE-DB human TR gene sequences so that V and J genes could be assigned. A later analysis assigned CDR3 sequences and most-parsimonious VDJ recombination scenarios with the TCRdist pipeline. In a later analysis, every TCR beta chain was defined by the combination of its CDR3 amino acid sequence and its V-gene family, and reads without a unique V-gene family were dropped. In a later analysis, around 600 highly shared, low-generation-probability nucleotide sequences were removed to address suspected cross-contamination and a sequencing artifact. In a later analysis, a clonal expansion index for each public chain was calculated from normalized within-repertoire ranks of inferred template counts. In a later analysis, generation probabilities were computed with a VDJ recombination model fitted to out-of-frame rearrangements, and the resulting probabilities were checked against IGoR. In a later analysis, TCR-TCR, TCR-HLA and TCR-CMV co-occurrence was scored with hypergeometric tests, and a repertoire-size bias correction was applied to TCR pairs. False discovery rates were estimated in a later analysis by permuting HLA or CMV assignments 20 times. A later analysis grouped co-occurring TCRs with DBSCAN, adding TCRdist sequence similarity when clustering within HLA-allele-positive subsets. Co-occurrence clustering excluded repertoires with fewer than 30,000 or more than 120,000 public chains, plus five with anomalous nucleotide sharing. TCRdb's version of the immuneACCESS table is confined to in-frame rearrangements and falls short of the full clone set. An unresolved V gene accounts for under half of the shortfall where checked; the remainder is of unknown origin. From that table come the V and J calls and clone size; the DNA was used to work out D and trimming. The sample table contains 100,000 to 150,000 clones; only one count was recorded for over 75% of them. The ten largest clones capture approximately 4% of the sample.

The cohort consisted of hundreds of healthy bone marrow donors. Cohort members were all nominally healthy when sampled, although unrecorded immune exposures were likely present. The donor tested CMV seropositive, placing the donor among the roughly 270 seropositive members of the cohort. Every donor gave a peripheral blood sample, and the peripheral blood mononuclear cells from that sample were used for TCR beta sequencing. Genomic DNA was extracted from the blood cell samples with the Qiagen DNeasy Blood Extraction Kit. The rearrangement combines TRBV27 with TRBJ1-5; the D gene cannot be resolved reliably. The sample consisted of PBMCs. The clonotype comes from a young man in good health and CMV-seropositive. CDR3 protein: CASSTYSQSNQPQHF. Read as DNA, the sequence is TGTGCCAGCAGTACTTACTCACAGAGCAATCAGCCCCAGCATTTT.